The 17 T cell receptor beta chains below were found in one sample sequenced in a study of blood T cell repertoires in COVID-19 (dated by TCRdb to 2020 to 2022). Receptor amplification or capture employed the immunoSEQ multiplex PCR assay. As stored in TCRdb, this immuneACCESS dataset retains in-frame rearrangements with V and J assigned. A fraction of the clones does not appear; measured against another copy, unresolved V genes explain less than half of the discrepancy, and the remainder lacks a known reason. This sample holds fewer than 40,000 clones; approximately 80% were observed only once. Jointly, the top ten make up approximately 1.9% of the sample. The sequenced sample was peripheral blood. The receptor source for this set is a man aged 55 to 70 with active COVID-19.

V is TRBV9 and J is TRBJ2-2; the match to TRBD2 covers 9 bases. Germline V gene sequence: CDR1 SGDLS, CDR2 YYNGEE. There are 16 residues in the CDR3. V lost 1 base and J lost 6; bases outside the gene matches: 7. The CDR3 region is CASSVRASGIAGELFF. The CDR3 nucleotides read TGTGCCAGCAGCGTAAGGGCTAGCGGGATCGCCGGGGAGCTGTTTTTT.

The chain joins TRBV2 to TRBJ2-7; tentatively, D is TRBD2 (6 bases). Germline V gene lookup returns CDR1 SNHLY and CDR2 FYNNEI. V lost 4 bases and J 6 bases, leaving 19 bases between the germline ends. This CDR3 spans 15 amino acids. The CDR3 bases are TGTGCCAGCAGTGTAGGGCTAGCGATTGGGGGCGAGCAGTACTTC. It specifies CASSVGLAIGGEQYF.

The rearrangement uses TRBV18 and TRBJ1-5; no clear D gene. V shed 4 bases and J shed 0 bases, with 10 bases lying between them. The germline V gene has CDR1 KGHSH and CDR2 LQKENI. The CDR3 totals 15 residues. The CDR3 bases are TGTGCCAGCTCACTCCAGAAAAATAGCAATCAGCCCCAGCATTTT. This encodes CASSLQKNSNQPQHF.

The rearrangement links TRBV12-5 to TRBJ2-5; 12 bases match TRBD2. This CDR3 comprises 15 residues. Per the germline V gene, CDR1 is LGHNT and CDR2 is FRNRAP. Unmatched junction bases numbered 9, after V lost 8 bases and J lost 5 bases. The CDR3 DNA is TGTGCTAGTATGGGACTAGCGGGCGCAGACGAGACCCAGTACTTC. This translates into CASMGLAGADETQYF.

The rearrangement joins TRBV28 to TRBJ1-1, with 11 positions matching TRBD1. The germline CDR1 and CDR2 sequences are MDHEN and SYDVKM. The V and J ends lost 6 bases and 4 bases, in that order; junction bases with no gene match: 7. This CDR3 is 15 amino acids long. The DNA of the CDR3 is TGTGCCAGCAGCTCCCCCGGGACAGGGGGCACTGAAGCTTTCTTT. Its protein is CASSSPGTGGTEAFF.

This clone turned up a few times. The gene calls are TRBV2 and TRBJ2-7; TRBD1 might be the D (6 bases). Germline CDR1 is SNHLY and CDR2 is FYNNEI. The germline V and J ends were trimmed by 6 bases and 3 bases, with 15 bases remaining between them. This CDR3 comprises 14 residues. CDR3 in amino acids: CASSQGGPLYEQYF. CDR3 DNA sequence: TGTGCCAGCAGCCAAGGGGGACCCCTCTACGAGCAGTACTTC. Using reference TRBV2 and TRBJ2-7 for the parts outside the CDR3, the full variable domain is EPEVTQTPSHQVTQMGQEVILRCVPISNHLYFYWYRQILGQKVEFLVSFYNNEISEKSEIFDDQFSVERPDGSNFTLKIRSTKLEDSAMYFCASSQGGPLYEQYFGPGTRLTVT.

This rearrangement joins TRBV7-4 to TRBJ1-5; D remains unclear. V lost 5 bases, J lost 4 bases, and 15 bases lay in between. The CDR3 is 15 amino acids. Germline assignment: CDR1 SGHVT and CDR2 SQSDAQ. The CDR3 region has the DNA TGTGCCAGCAGCCTCCGTGCAGGCTGGAATCAGCCCCAGCATTTT. Translation gives CASSLRAGWNQPQHF.

This sequence joins TRBV2 and TRBJ2-1; a weak D match, TRBD1 (5 bases). Germline assignment: CDR1 SNHLY and CDR2 FYNNEI. The CDR3 spans 12 residues. In DNA, the CDR3 is TGTGCACTACTGGGGCGGTACAATGAGCAGTTCTTC. Translated, it gives CALLGRYNEQFF.

This clone was seen a handful of times. The V and J genes are TRBV6-5 and TRBJ1-1, with TRBD1 as a possible D gene (5 bases). This CDR3 region has 13 residues. V shed 7 bases and J shed 1 base, with 10 bases lying between them. CDR1 and CDR2 (germline): MNHEY, SVGAGI. CDR3 sequence (DNA): TGTGCCAGCACCCCGACAGAGAACACTGAAGCTTTCTTT. Its protein product is CASTPTENTEAFF.

The chain carries TRBV10-3 and TRBJ1-2; 7 nucleotides align to TRBD1. Germline V lookup: CDR1 ENHRY, CDR2 SYGVKD. V dropped 4 bases and J dropped 2; count of bases not matched to a gene: 4. The CDR3 has 14 amino acids. CDR3 in DNA: TGTGCCATCAGTGCCTCGGGACAGAACTATGGCTACACCTTC. Amino acid sequence: CAISASGQNYGYTF.

This clone has a handful of counts. In nucleotides, the CDR3 is TGTGCCAGCAGTTTACAAGGACAGGGGGCTGTCACCGGGGAGCTGTTTTTT. It encodes CASSLQGQGAVTGELFF. The chain couples TRBV27 to TRBJ2-2; TRBD1 matches at 11 bases. Unmatched junction bases numbered 6, after V lost 2 bases and J lost 4 bases. CDR1 MNHEY and CDR2 SMNVEV come from the germline V gene (reference sequence). The CDR3 covers 17 residues.

This rearrangement joins TRBV5-5 to TRBJ1-1; D is perhaps TRBD1 (5 bases). This CDR3 contains 14 residues. Germline loops: CDR1 SGHKS, CDR2 YYEKEE (reference sequence). With 3 bases removed from V and 1 base from J, the gap between germline ends came to 10 bases. CDR3 region: CASSSHGGNTEAFF. The CDR3 DNA reads as TGTGCCAGCAGCTCGCACGGGGGGAACACTGAAGCTTTCTTT.

The chain employs TRBV7-2 and TRBJ1-3; 7 nucleotides align to TRBD1. The CDR3 runs to 17 residues. Germline V lookup: CDR1 SGHTA, CDR2 FQGNSA. The ends lost 4 bases at V and 2 bases at J; junction bases unmatched: 11. In DNA form, the CDR3 reads TGTGCCAGCAGCTCGATGGCGACAGGGAGCGCTGGAAACACCATATATTTT. Protein: CASSSMATGSAGNTIYF.

J is TRBJ2-1 and V is TRBV7-9, with TRBD1 as a possible D gene (5 bases). Germline CDR1 SEHNR, CDR2 FQNEAQ (reference sequence). Trimming removed 3 bases from V and 13 bases from J, with 10 bases in between. The CDR3 spans 11 residues. In DNA form, the CDR3 reads TGTGCCAGCAGCTTGCTTCAGGGTCAGTTCTTC. As protein: CASSLLQGQFF.

The gene calls are TRBV2 and TRBJ2-1; 13 nucleotides agree with TRBD2. Germline lookup yields CDR1 SNHLY and CDR2 FYNNEI. CDR3 length equals 15 residues. Trimming cost V 6 bases and J 6 bases; bases outside gene matches: 5. CDR3 sequence: CASSGLAGDRNEQFF. The CDR3 nucleotides read TGTGCCAGCAGCGGACTAGCGGGAGACCGCAATGAGCAGTTCTTC. The entire variable domain, with the rest obtained from reference TRBV2 and TRBJ2-1, is as follows: EPEVTQTPSHQVTQMGQEVILRCVPISNHLYFYWYRQILGQKVEFLVSFYNNEISEKSEIFDDQFSVERPDGSNFTLKIRSTKLEDSAMYFCASSGLAGDRNEQFFGPGTRLTVL.

In its sample, this clone was seen once. The V call is TRBV4-3, the J call TRBJ1-1; D unclear. V was shortened by 0 bases and J by 0 bases, with 8 bases between the two germline ends. Germline lookup yields CDR1 LGHNA and CDR2 YSLEER. The CDR3 is 15 amino acids. In DNA, the CDR3 is TGCGCCAGCAGCCAAGAAGGACTCATGAACACTGAAGCTTTCTTT. Residues: CASSQEGLMNTEAFF.

The chain recombines TRBV4-2 with TRBJ2-1; no definite D call. The germline V gene encodes CDR1 LGHNA and CDR2 YNFKEQ. The CDR3 sequence is 16 residues long. Trimming took 3 bases from V and 0 from J, leaving 12 bases between them. The CDR3 region has the DNA TGTGCCAGCAGCCAGGCGTTTGCGGCCTCCTACAATGAGCAGTTCTTC. This translates into CASSQAFAASYNEQFF.